The clone carrying this T cell receptor beta chain was counted a few times. Its antigen is currently unknown. Sequencing of cultured CD4+ T cell DNA used the Oncomine TCR Beta short-read assay. Via MiXCR, TCRdb re-called the PCR reads, giving one row per CDR3 protein. The sample lists over 5,500 distinct CDR3 sequences; approximately 55% were seen once. Treatment denoted: approximately 11-day PBMC culture with coronavirus spike peptide pools or control peptides (ViraFEST assay). Per the germline V gene, CDR1 is SQVTM and CDR2 is ANQGSEA. V lost 4 bases to trimming and J lost 6 bases, with 3 bases between them. This CDR3 spans 10 amino acids. This sample was included in a study of vaccination and CD4 T cells after COVID-19. Study overall: Median time from second vaccine dose to sampling was 72 days (14 to 241).

The J gene is TRBJ1-4, the V gene TRBV29-1; D is unresolved. This TCR came from a human donor who had recovered from COVID-19. Sequencing input: CD4+ T cells from blood, cultured in vitro. The CDR3 DNA reads as TGCAGCGTTGGGGATGAAAAACTGTTTTTT. It encodes CSVGDEKLFF. The variable domain in full, completed from reference TRBV29-1 and TRBJ1-4, reads SAVISQKPSRDICQRGTSLTIQCQVDSQVTMMFWYRQQPGQSLTLIATANQGSEATYESGFVIDKFPISRPNLTFSTLTVSNMSPEDSSIYLCSVGDEKLFFGSGTQLSVL.